These T cell receptor beta chains were read from a single sample in a study of Ad26.COV2.S vaccination and SARS-CoV-2 variants. Here immunoSEQ multiplex PCR was the method, and the copy in TCRdb shows in-frame clones only, minus some. The repertoire holds more than 250,000 clones, with more than 70% as singletons. The sample in question was peripheral blood, obtained in a trial of Ad26.COV2.S vaccine versus placebo. The source of these receptors is a person between 18 and 59 years old who received the Ad26.COV2.S COVID-19 vaccine or a placebo. Both conserved end residues are part of each CDR3. Each record gives: clone size, D gene, V gene, J gene, CDR3 length, CDR3 DNA, CDR3 protein. D genes are given only for firm matches. Some rows have no size entry. The others give once, few or many, or a class for an expanded clone.

.	.	TRBV30	TRBJ2-1	12	TGTGCCGGACTAACGGGGGACAATGAGCAGTTCTTC	CAGLTGDNEQFF
.	.	TRBV3-1/TRBV3-2	TRBJ2-7	13	TGTGCCAGCAGCCAAGGACCGAACTACGAGCAGTACTTC	CASSQGPNYEQYF
.	.	TRBV9	TRBJ2-6	15	TGTGCCAGCACGCGAGGGCCGTCTGGGGCCAACGTCCTGACTTTC	CASTRGPSGANVLTF
.	.	TRBV5-1	TRBJ2-7	15	TGCGCCAGCAGCTTGGAACCCCAGAGCTCCTACGAGCAGTACTTC	CASSLEPQSSYEQYF
.	.	TRBV28	TRBJ1-1	13	TGTGCCAGCAGTTATTCAGGAGGAACTGAAGCTTTCTTT	CASSYSGGTEAFF
.	.	TRBV5-1	TRBJ1-1	13	TGCGCCAGCAGCTTGGACGGGGGCACTGAAGCTTTCTTT	CASSLDGGTEAFF
.	TRBD1	TRBV7-6	TRBJ2-6	16	TGTGCCAGCAGCGAACAGGGGGGCTCTGGGGCCAACGTCCTGACTTTC	CASSEQGGSGANVLTF
.	.	TRBV9	TRBJ1-1	14	TGTGCCAGCAGCTCTCAGGGTCTGAACACTGAAGCTTTCTTT	CASSSQGLNTEAFF
.	TRBD1	TRBV2	TRBJ1-4	14	TGTGCCAGCAGTTCCGGGACAGATAATGAAAAACTGTTTTTT	CASSSGTDNEKLFF
.	.	TRBV29-1	TRBJ2-7	13	TGCAGCGTTGAAGACTCCAGGGTGGGCGAGCAGTACTTC	CSVEDSRVGEQYF
.	.	TRBV30	TRBJ1-3	14	TGTGCCTGGAGTGTGGGGGGTGCTGGAAACACCATATATTTT	CAWSVGGAGNTIYF
.	.	TRBV29-1	TRBJ1-2	13	TGCAGCGTTGGGACACTGGTGACCGCTGGCTACACCTTC	CSVGTLVTAGYTF
.	.	TRBV25-1	TRBJ2-2	16	TGTGCCAGCAGTGGGGGGACACGGTCGTTATCCGGGGAGCTGTTTTTT	CASSGGTRSLSGELFF
.	.	TRBV18	TRBJ2-7	14	TGTGCCAGCTCACCACCAGGGACAACCCAGGGGCAGTACTTC	CASSPPGTTQGQYF
once	.	TRBV5-4	TRBJ1-1	14	TGTGCCAGCAGCTTGGCCGATTTGAACACTGAAGCTTTCTTT	CASSLADLNTEAFF
.	.	TRBV5-6	TRBJ1-2	13	TGTGCCAGCAGCTTAGAGACCTCCTATGGCTACACCTTC	CASSLETSYGYTF
.	.	TRBV30	TRBJ1-5	10	TGTGCGTCCGGAGATCAGCCCCAGCATTTT	CASGDQPQHF
.	.	TRBV12-3/TRBV12-4	TRBJ2-5	13	TGTGCCAGCAGTTTAAGGGGTGGAGAGACCCAGTACTTC	CASSLRGGETQYF
.	.	TRBV3-1/TRBV3-2	TRBJ2-5	14	TGTGCCAGCAGCCAAAATACAGAAAAAGAGACCCAGTACTTC	CASSQNTEKETQYF
.	.	TRBV28	TRBJ1-1	16	TGTGCCAGCAGTTTAATCTTAAAGGGGCGCGGCACTGAAGCTTTCTTT	CASSLILKGRGTEAFF
.	.	TRBV6-6	TRBJ2-3	11	TGTGCCAGCAGTCTGGAGAAAACGCAGTATTTT	CASSLEKTQYF
.	.	TRBV5-4	TRBJ1-2	14	TGTGCCAGCAGCTTGGAAGGGATTAACTATGGCTACACCTTC	CASSLEGINYGYTF
.	TRBD1	TRBV19	TRBJ2-1	15	TGTGCCAGTAGTAAGGGACAGGGCCTCTACAATGAGCAGTTCTTC	CASSKGQGLYNEQFF
.	.	TRBV7-2	TRBJ1-3	16	TGTGCCAGCAGCTTAGGGCGGGCGACCTCTGGAAACACCATATATTTT	CASSLGRATSGNTIYF
few	.	TRBV7-6	TRBJ1-5	14	TGTGCCAGCAGCTTAGATCCCGGGGATCAGCCCCAGCATTTT	CASSLDPGDQPQHF
.	.	TRBV24-1	TRBJ2-3	15	TGTGCCACCAGTGATCCACGGACAGCGGCAGATACGCAGTATTTT	CATSDPRTAADTQYF
.	.	TRBV27	TRBJ1-5	12	TGTGCCAGCGGATTTAACAATCAGCCCCAGCATTTT	CASGFNNQPQHF
once	.	TRBV6-5	TRBJ1-2	16	TGTGCCAGCAGTTACTCGATGACCGGGGATAACTATGGCTACACCTTC	CASSYSMTGDNYGYTF
once	TRBD2	TRBV7-2	TRBJ2-1	15	TGTGCCAGCAGCTTATGGCTAGCGGGGAACAATGAGCAGTTCTTC	CASSLWLAGNNEQFF
.	TRBD2	TRBV10-3	TRBJ2-7	14	TGTGCCATCAGGCCCGGGACTAGCTCCTACGAGCAGTACTTC	CAIRPGTSSYEQYF
.	.	TRBV6-6	TRBJ1-2	12	TGTGCCAGCAGTCTCCCGGCATATGGCTACACCTTC	CASSLPAYGYTF